This note documents a single TCR beta chain sequence. As yet, its antigen is unknown. The data belong to a study of siplizumab effects on memory and regulatory T cells. Study findings and constraints: Memory cells seemed less diverse than naive T cells, which seemed major alloresponse contributors.

With 2 bases clipped from V and 5 bases from J, the junction kept 0 bases outside the gene matches. The CDR3 contains 13 residues. CDR1 and CDR2 (germline): SGHNT, YENEEA. Repertoires were generated with immunoSEQ multiplex PCR, while TCRdb's copy carries only in-frame clones and drops some. In the table there are over 85,000 clones, 80% to 95% of which are singletons. The material sequenced was CD4+ T cells sorted from blood. This chain joins TRBV11-3 and TRBJ2-1, with TRBD2 identical over 7 bases. The sequence was obtained from a human donor in good health. Written as DNA, the CDR3 is TGTGCCAGCAGCTTAAGCGGGGACAATGAGCAGTTCTTC. Translated, it gives CASSLSGDNEQFF. Complete variable domain (other parts from reference TRBV11-3 and TRBJ2-1): EAGVVQSPRYKIIEKKQPVAFWCNPISGHNTLYWYLQNLGQGPELLIRYENEEAVDDSQLPKDRFSAERLKGVDSTLKIQPAELGDSAVYLCASSLSGDNEQFFGPGTRLTVL.